This entry describes one T cell receptor beta chain. This clone is judged medium-sized (0.01 to 0.1%). Its antigen is unknown. Qualities for individual bases were not recorded, and no much larger clone is one base off. No treatment had been received by any patient before thyroid surgery. The study retrospectively analysed patient clinical samples collected from about 2012 to 2019 using T-cell receptor beta sequencing. The entry originates in a study of metastatic and nonmetastatic thyroid tumors (dated by TCRdb to about 2020). Some background on the complete study: For patients with malignant and with benign thyroid disease, the researchers compared repertoires between peripheral blood samples and tumor or nodule tissue samples. General findings and caveats noted by the study authors: In both blood and tumor samples, malignant tumors were reported to have significantly higher TCR beta diversity than benign nodules.

Library construction relied on PCR. The sequencer was an Illumina HiSeq 4000. The TCR beta-chain CDR3 region of each patient was profiled by high-throughput sequencing. The paper's data handling went like this. Drawing on CDR3 differences between clinicopathological groups, the researchers built a classifier meant to tell apart patients with distant-metastatic papillary thyroid cancer. Repertoire diversity was assessed with the Shannon index, and tumor-blood repertoire similarity with the Morisita-Horn index. TCRdb reprocessed the public reads (quality trimming at Q25 with fastp, clone calling with MiXCR) and kept in-frame beta chains. It is TCRdb's table, rather than the study itself, that gives the V and J calls and clone size. This sample holds more than 10,000 clones; around an eighth were observed only once. The top ten clonotypes cover about 31% of the sample. Sequenced: blood. The sequence was obtained from a female donor with papillary thyroid cancer or a benign thyroid nodule (not recorded which). Some clones in this sample may be carry-over from other donors' samples.

For the CDR3, the sequence is CSAQGQGVNQPQHF. The DNA reads TGCAGTGCTCAGGGACAGGGAGTGAATCAGCCCCAGCATTTT. The chain is assembled from TRBV20-1 and TRBJ1-5; TRBD1 agrees with 9 junctional bases. The CDR3 spans 14 residues, from the cysteine through the phenylalanine. Of all the DNA, just the CDR3 is kept, 42 bases in frame from base 1. CDR1 and CDR2 (DFQATT, SNEGSKA) derive from the germline V gene (reference sequence). V ends up 5 bases short and J 4 bases short, with an unmatched junction base count of 6.